These 21 T cell receptor beta chains originate from one sample sequenced in a study of cytomegalovirus exposure and HLA in healthy donors. 60 Vbeta and 13 Jbeta primers were used in PCR. Produced via immunoSEQ multiplex PCR; TCRdb's table is partial and in-frame only. The sample has 150,000 to 200,000 clones, 65% to 80% seen once. The sequenced sample consisted of PBMCs. The receptors derive from a man younger than 35 in good health and CMV-seropositive.

The chain joins TRBV6-1 to TRBJ1-2; 11 bases are a match to TRBD1. This CDR3 comprises 13 residues. J lost 4 bases, V lost 6 bases, and 1 base had no gene match. Germline CDR1 MNHNS, CDR2 SASEGT. As DNA, the CDR3 is TGTGCCAGCAGGGGGACAGGGGGCTATGGCTACACCTTC. It specifies CASRGTGGYGYTF.

The V gene is TRBV4-2, the J gene TRBJ1-2; 8 bases match TRBD1. CDR1 and CDR2 (germline): LGHNA, YNFKEQ. Trimming removed 0 bases from V and 6 bases from J; junction bases left unmatched: 15. The CDR3 totals 18 residues. CDR3 sequence (DNA): TGTGCCAGCAGCCAAGATCCATCCCCGAGGACAGGGACTCATGGCTACACCTTC. This encodes CASSQDPSPRTGTHGYTF.

This chain uses TRBV4-1 with TRBJ1-6; 7 bases fit TRBD1. V trimming: 5 bases; J trimming: 8 bases; junction bases outside the gene matches: 6. In germline, CDR1 is MGHRA, CDR2 YSYEKL. The CDR3 runs 14 residues. CDR3 sequence: CASSRGPEDSPLHF. DNA of the CDR3: TGCGCCAGCAGCAGGGGGCCTGAAGATTCACCCCTCCACTTT.

The rearrangement joins TRBV28 to TRBJ1-2; D unclear. Per the germline V gene, CDR1 is MDHEN and CDR2 is SYDVKM. Trimming shortened V by 6 bases and J by 6 bases, and 11 bases separated the two germline ends. This CDR3 is 12 amino acids long. CDR3 loop: CASSRWRDGYTF. Here the CDR3 DNA reads TGTGCCAGCAGCCGCTGGAGGGATGGCTACACCTTC.

This clone came up a few times. V usage is TRBV5-1 and J usage is TRBJ1-5, with a tentative D call TRBD1 (6 bases). The germline gives CDR1 SGHRS, CDR2 YFSETQ. The V and J ends lost 5 bases and 7 bases respectively, with 13 bases between them. The CDR3 is 13 residues long. Here the CDR3 reads CASRAGASQPQHF. CDR3 nucleotide sequence: TGCGCCAGCAGGGCAGGGGCAAGCCAGCCCCAGCATTTT.

Only one count was recorded for this clone. The rearrangement uses TRBV6-5 and TRBJ2-7; 7 bases agree with TRBD2. The V gene end was trimmed by 6 bases and the J gene end by 2 bases; junction bases not matched to a gene: 4. This CDR3 spans 13 amino acids. Germline CDR1 is MNHEY and CDR2 is SVGAGI. As DNA, the CDR3 is TGTGCCAGCAGGGGGGGGACCCCCTACGAGCAGTACGTC. It specifies CASRGGTPYEQYV.

Note on this clone: Germline and junction disagree at one end, which may indicate a read error. V and J are TRBV5-1 and TRBJ1-2, with D uncertain. This CDR3 is built from 15 residues. In germline, CDR1 is SGHRS, CDR2 YFSETQ. The CDR3, as DNA: TGCGCCAGCAGATTGGGAGCCTCGGAAAGCGATGGCTACACCTTC. Protein sequence: CASRLGASESDGYTF. Full variable domain (remainder filled in from reference TRBV5-1 and TRBJ1-2): KAGVTQTPRYLIKTRGQQVTLSCSPISGHRSVSWYQQTPGQGLQFLFEYFSETQRNKGNFPGRFSGRQFSNSRSEMNVSTLELGDSALYLCASRLGASESDGYTFGSGTRLTVV.

The DNA of the CDR3 is TGTGCCAGCAGGGGACTACAAACTTCCACCGGGGAGCTGTTTTTT. The encoded protein is CASRGLQTSTGELFF. V gene TRBV2 combines with J gene TRBJ2-2; 7 nucleotides agree with TRBD2. The germline CDR1 and CDR2 sequences are SNHLY and FYNNEI. The CDR3 length is 15 residues. After removal of 6 bases from V and 4 bases from J, the junction contained 8 bases not matched to a gene.

This sequence joins TRBV6-5 and TRBJ2-1, with TRBD1 identical over 9 bases. This CDR3 is built from 15 residues. V shed 6 bases and J 6 bases; nucleotides not matched to a gene: 9. Germline lookup yields CDR1 MNHEY and CDR2 SVGAGI. This CDR3 reads CASSRRDRVANEQFF. DNA for the CDR3: TGTGCCAGCAGCCGTCGGGACAGGGTGGCCAATGAGCAGTTCTTC.

J is TRBJ2-5 and V is TRBV6-5; D not resolved. There are 11 residues in the CDR3. Trimming cost V 6 bases and J 4 bases, with 6 bases left between them. Germline CDR1 is MNHEY and CDR2 is SVGAGI. The CDR3 reads CASRNGETQYF. Here the CDR3 DNA reads TGTGCCAGCAGGAACGGAGAGACCCAGTACTTC.

The CDR3 here is CASSVSGGSTDTQYF. CDR3 bases: TGTGCCAGCAGCGTATCGGGGGGGAGCACAGATACGCAGTATTTT. The chain employs TRBV9 and TRBJ2-3; 8 bases align to TRBD2. Per the germline V gene, CDR1 is SGDLS and CDR2 is YYNGEE. The V segment lost 1 base and the J segment 0 bases; nucleotides outside the gene matches: 1. This CDR3 is built from 15 residues.

This clone has more than one count but fewer than ten. The chain employs TRBV7-2 and TRBJ1-1, with TRBD1 matching over 7 bases. Trimming took 5 bases from V and 1 from J; bases not matched to a gene: 4. The CDR3 covers 14 residues. Per the germline V gene, CDR1 is SGHTA and CDR2 is FQGNSA. The CDR3 nucleotides are TGTGCCAGCAGCGTATGGACAGGGAACACTGAAGCTTTCTTT. It encodes CASSVWTGNTEAFF.

The chain joins TRBV5-1 to TRBJ2-6; 9 bases map to TRBD1. This CDR3 is built from 16 residues. The V segment lost 4 bases and the J segment 2 bases; nucleotides outside the gene matches: 4. Looked up from germline, CDR1 is SGHRS and CDR2 is YFSETQ. CDR3 coding DNA: TGCGCCAGCAGCGGCGGGACAGGGACTGGGGCCAACGTCCTGACTTTC. Protein sequence: CASSGGTGTGANVLTF.

This sequence joins TRBV7-9 and TRBJ2-3; no firm D call. V was cut by 4 bases and J by 2 bases, with 13 bases left in between. This CDR3 contains 15 residues. The germline V gene encodes CDR1 SEHNR and CDR2 FQNEAQ (reference sequence). CDR3 protein: CASSSHSGITDTQYF. In DNA, the CDR3 is TGTGCCAGCAGCTCCCATTCAGGCATCACAGATACGCAGTATTTT.

In its sample, this clone was seen a few times. V and J are TRBV2 and TRBJ1-1, with D maybe TRBD1 (6 bases). This CDR3 contains 12 residues. Germline CDR1 reads SNHLY; CDR2 reads FYNNEI. V was shortened by 7 bases and J by 4 bases, with 10 bases between the two germline ends. CDR3 coding DNA: TGTGCCAGCATTCCCAGGGGCACTGAAGCTTTCTTT. It specifies CASIPRGTEAFF.

The chain combines TRBV9 with TRBJ2-1, with D tentatively TRBD2 (5 bases). Per the germline V gene, CDR1 is SGDLS and CDR2 is YYNGEE. Trimming cost V 3 bases and J 2 bases, with 6 bases left between them. This CDR3 comprises 13 residues. For the CDR3, the DNA is TGTGCCAGCAGCGCGACTACCTACAATGAGCAGTTCTTC. Translating gives CASSATTYNEQFF.

Here the CDR3 reads CASSQWTGDTGELFF. CDR3 nucleotides: TGTGCCAGCAGCCAATGGACAGGGGACACCGGGGAGCTGTTTTTT. The chain uses TRBV5-5 and TRBJ2-2, with TRBD1 matching over 9 bases. The germline CDR1 and CDR2 sequences are SGHKS and YYEKEE (reference sequence). There are 15 residues in the CDR3. Trimming at V came to 4 bases and at J to 3 bases, leaving 4 bases not matched to a gene.

This rearrangement joins TRBV2 to TRBJ2-7; D possibly corresponds to TRBD2 (6 bases). Trimming took off 6 bases at V and 7 bases at J, with 16 bases between the two ends. The germline V gene encodes CDR1 SNHLY and CDR2 FYNNEI. This CDR3 is 13 amino acids long. The CDR3 coding sequence is TGTGCCAGCAGGGAGGGGAGTTCGGGGGAGCAGTACGTC. Translation: CASREGSSGEQYV.

V is TRBV29-1 and J is TRBJ1-3, with a tentative D call TRBD1 (5 bases). The CDR3 has 13 residues. Germline CDR1 and CDR2: SQVTM and ANQGSEA. V was pared by 6 bases and J by 8 bases, with 17 bases between. The CDR3 DNA reads as TGCAGCGTCGGCGGGGACGGGGTAGACACCATATATTTT. The encoded protein is CSVGGDGVDTIYF.

The CDR3 is CASSPPGLADTGELFF. The CDR3 DNA is TGCGCCAGCAGCCCGCCGGGACTAGCAGACACCGGGGAGCTGTTTTTT. The chain recombines TRBV5-1 with TRBJ2-2, with TRBD2 matching 9 bases. The CDR3 covers 16 residues. Germline V gene lookup returns CDR1 SGHRS and CDR2 YFSETQ. Losses at the gene ends were 4 bases for V and 3 bases for J; bases not matched to a gene: 7.

This clone was recorded a few times. The CDR3 is CASSPDRFQPQHF. CDR3 nucleotide sequence: TGTGCCAGCAGCCCGGACAGGTTTCAGCCCCAGCATTTT. The chain has TRBV7-2 and TRBJ1-5; 7 bases are shared with TRBD1. The V segment lost 5 bases and the J segment 6 bases; nucleotides outside the gene matches: 4. The CDR3 is 13 residues long. Germline CDR1 is SGHTA and CDR2 is FQGNSA.